The following is a TCR beta chain sequence with its context. These data originate in a study of T cells in narcolepsy. Sequencing used immunoSEQ multiplex PCR; TCRdb keeps in-frame clones, though not all of them. The table includes about 43,000 clones, about nine tenths detected once. The V gene's germline CDR1 is SGHNT and CDR2 YENEEA. The CDR3 length is 17 residues. Trimming left V 0 bases short and J 1 base short, with 13 bases between. This sequence was found in a human donor with narcolepsy. Sequencing was performed on CD45RA- memory CD4+ T cells from PBMCs. The gene calls are TRBV11-3 and TRBJ2-1, with D possibly TRBD1 on 5 matching bases. CDR3 sequence: CASSLDGARTSYNEQFF. CDR3 in DNA: TGTGCCAGCAGCTTAGATGGCGCTAGGACATCCTACAATGAGCAGTTCTTC.